The subject of this entry is one T cell receptor beta chain. As yet, its antigen is unknown. CDR1 and CDR2 from the germline V gene are SEHNR and FQNEAQ (reference sequence). There are 15 residues in the CDR3. Trimming stripped 11 bases from V and 0 bases from J, with 17 bases between. The entry originates in a study of regulatory T cells in long-lasting Graves disease. Study-wide results and caveats: Graves' patients with persistent disease showed TCR diversity lower than patients newly diagnosed.

Arm-PCR of CDR3 regions and iRepertoire HTBI primers were used to build TCR beta libraries. Each CDR3 protein is one row after TCRdb ran MiXCR on the multiplex PCR reads. The sample lists roughly 500,000 distinct CDR3 sequences; about 13% were seen once. Noted time point: newly diagnosed GD, antithyroid drugs for less than 3 months. PBMC-extracted RNA yielded the TCR library. These data also formed part of another study, on T cells in Graves' hyperthyroidism and ophthalmopathy. As that report states: Blood samples included most of the expanded thyroid clonotypes exceeding 0.001.

This specimen consisted of peripheral blood mononuclear cells (PBMCs), obtained at new diagnosis, from a patient treated with antithyroid drugs. The chain carries TRBV7-9 and TRBJ2-1; D ambiguous. This sequence was found in a man aged 25-45 years with Graves disease. CDR3 bases: TGTGCCCTCGAGGCGGCTGCTTTCTCCTACAATGAGCAGTTCTTC. It translates to CALEAAAFSYNEQFF.